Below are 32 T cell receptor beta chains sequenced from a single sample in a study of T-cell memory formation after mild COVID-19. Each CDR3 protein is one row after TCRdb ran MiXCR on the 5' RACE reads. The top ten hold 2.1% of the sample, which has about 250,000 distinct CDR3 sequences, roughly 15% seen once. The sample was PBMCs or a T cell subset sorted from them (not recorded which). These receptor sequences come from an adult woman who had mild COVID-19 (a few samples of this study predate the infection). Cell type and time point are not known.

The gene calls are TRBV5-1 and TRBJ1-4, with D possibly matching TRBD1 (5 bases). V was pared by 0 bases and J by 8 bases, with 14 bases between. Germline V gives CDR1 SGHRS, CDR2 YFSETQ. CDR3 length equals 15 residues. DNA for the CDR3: TGCGCCAGCAGCTTGGATGGCAGGGCTGCAGAAAAACTGTTTTTT. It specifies CASSLDGRAAEKLFF.

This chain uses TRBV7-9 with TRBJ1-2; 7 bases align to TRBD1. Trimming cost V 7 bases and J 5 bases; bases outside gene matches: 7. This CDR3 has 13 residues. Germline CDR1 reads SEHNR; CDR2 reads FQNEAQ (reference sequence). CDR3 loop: CASNRDSIYGYTF. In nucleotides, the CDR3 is TGTGCCAGCAACCGGGACAGCATATATGGCTACACCTTC.

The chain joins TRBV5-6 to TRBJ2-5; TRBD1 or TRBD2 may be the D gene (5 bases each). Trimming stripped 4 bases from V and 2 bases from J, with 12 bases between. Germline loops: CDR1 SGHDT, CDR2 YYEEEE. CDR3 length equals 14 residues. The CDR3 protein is CASSTGTVQETQYF. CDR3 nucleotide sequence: TGTGCCAGCAGCACCGGGACGGTACAAGAGACCCAGTACTTC.

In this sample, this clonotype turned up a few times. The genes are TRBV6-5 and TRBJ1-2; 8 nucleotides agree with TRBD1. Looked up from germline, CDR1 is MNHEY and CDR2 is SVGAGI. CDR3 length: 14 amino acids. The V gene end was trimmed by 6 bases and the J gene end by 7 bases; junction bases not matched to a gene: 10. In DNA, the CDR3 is TGTGCCAGCAGCCGGACAGGGCGCAACGGTGGCTACACCTTC. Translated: CASSRTGRNGGYTF.

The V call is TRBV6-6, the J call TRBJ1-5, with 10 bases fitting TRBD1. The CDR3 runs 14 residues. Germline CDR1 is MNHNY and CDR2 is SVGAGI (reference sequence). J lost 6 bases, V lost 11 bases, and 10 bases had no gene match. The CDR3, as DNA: TGTGCCTCACTGGACAGGGGGTTGGGTCAGCCCCAGCATTTT. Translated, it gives CASLDRGLGQPQHF.

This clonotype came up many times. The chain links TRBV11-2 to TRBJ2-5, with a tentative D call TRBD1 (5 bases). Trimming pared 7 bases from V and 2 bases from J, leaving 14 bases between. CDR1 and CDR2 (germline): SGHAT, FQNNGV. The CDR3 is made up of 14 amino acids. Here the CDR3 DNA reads TGTGCCAGCACCACATCGACAGCTCAAGAGACCCAGTACTTC. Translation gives CASTTSTAQETQYF.

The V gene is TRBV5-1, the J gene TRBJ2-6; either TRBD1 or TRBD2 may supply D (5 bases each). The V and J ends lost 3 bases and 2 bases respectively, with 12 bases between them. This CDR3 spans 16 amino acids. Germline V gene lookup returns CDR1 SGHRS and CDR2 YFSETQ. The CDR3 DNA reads TGCGCCAGCAGCTCTGGGACCGAAACTGGGGCCAACGTCCTGACTTTC. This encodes CASSSGTETGANVLTF.

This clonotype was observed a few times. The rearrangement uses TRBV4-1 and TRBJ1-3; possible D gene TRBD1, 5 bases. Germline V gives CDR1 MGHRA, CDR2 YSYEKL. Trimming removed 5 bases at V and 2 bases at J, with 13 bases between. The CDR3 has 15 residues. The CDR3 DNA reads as TGCGCCAGCAGCTCAGGGTATGGAGCTGGAAACACCATATATTTT. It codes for CASSSGYGAGNTIYF.

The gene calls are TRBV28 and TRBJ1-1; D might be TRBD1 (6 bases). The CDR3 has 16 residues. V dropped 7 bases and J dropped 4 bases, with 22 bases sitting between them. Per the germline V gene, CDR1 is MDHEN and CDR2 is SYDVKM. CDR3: CASTPTGPRATTEAFF. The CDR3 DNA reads TGTGCCAGCACCCCGACAGGACCAAGAGCAACCACTGAAGCTTTCTTT.

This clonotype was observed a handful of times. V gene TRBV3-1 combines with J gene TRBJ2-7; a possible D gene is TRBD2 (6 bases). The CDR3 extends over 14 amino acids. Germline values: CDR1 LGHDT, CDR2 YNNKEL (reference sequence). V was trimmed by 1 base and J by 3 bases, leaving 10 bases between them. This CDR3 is CASSQVVSGYEQYF. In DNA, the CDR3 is TGTGCCAGCAGCCAAGTTGTTAGCGGCTACGAGCAGTACTTC.

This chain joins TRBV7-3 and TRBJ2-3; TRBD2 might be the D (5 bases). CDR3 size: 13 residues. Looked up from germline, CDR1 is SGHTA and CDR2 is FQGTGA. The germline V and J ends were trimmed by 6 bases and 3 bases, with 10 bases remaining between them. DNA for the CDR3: TGTGCCAGCAGTTATTGGGAGACAGATACGCAGTATTTT. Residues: CASSYWETDTQYF.

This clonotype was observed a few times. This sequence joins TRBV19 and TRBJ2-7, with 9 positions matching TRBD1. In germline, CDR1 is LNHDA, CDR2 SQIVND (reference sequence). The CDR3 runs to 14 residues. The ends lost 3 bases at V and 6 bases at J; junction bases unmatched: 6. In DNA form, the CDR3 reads TGTGCCAGTAGTATGGGACAGGGTACAGGCGAGCAGTACTTC. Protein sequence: CASSMGQGTGEQYF.

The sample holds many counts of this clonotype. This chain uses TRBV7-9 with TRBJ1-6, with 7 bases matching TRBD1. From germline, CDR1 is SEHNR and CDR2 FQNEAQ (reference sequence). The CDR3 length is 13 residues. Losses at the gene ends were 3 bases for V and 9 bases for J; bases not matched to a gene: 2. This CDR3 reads CASSFGQVSPLHF. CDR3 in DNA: TGTGCCAGCAGCTTTGGACAGGTTTCACCCCTCCACTTT.

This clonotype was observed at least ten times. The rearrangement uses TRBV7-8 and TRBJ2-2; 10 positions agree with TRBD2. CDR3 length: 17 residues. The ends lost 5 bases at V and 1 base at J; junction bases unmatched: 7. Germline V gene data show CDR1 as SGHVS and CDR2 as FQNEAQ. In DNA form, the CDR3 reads TGTGCCAGCAGCCCTTCCCTAGCGGGGGAGAACACCGGGGAGCTGTTTTTT. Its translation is CASSPSLAGENTGELFF.

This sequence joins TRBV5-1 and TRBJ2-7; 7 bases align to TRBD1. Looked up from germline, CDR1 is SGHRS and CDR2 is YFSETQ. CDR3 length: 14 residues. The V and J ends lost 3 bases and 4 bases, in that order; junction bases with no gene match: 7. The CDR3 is CASSSLTGAYEQYF. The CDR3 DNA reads TGCGCCAGCAGCTCCCTCACAGGGGCTTACGAGCAGTACTTC.

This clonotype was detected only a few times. Here the CDR3 DNA reads TGTGCCAGCAGCGACACAGGGTCTGGTGTCGATGAGCAGTTCTTC. Translated: CASSDTGSGVDEQFF. The chain employs TRBV7-9 and TRBJ2-1, with D perhaps matching TRBD1 (6 bases). CDR3 length: 15 residues. V dropped 5 bases and J dropped 8 bases, with 19 bases sitting between them. Germline V gene data show CDR1 as SEHNR and CDR2 as FQNEAQ (reference sequence).

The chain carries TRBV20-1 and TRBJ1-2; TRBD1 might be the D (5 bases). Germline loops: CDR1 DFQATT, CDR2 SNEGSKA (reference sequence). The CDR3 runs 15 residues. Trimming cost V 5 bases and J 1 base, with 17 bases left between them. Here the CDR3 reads CSAAGTGGGNYGYTF. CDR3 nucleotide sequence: TGCAGTGCTGCCGGGACCGGGGGAGGTAACTATGGCTACACCTTC.

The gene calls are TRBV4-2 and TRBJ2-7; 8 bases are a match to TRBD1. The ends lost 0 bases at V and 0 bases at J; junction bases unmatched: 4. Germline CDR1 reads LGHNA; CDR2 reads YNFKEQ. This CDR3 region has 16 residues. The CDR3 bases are TGTGCCAGCAGCCAAGATGGGGGACAGGCCTCCTACGAGCAGTACTTC. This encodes CASSQDGGQASYEQYF.

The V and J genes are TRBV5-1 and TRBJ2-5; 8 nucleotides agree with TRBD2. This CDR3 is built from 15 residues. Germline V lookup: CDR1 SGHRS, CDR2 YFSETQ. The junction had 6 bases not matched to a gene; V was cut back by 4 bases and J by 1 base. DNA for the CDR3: TGCGCCAGCAGCCTATCAGCGGGGGCCCAAGAGACCCAGTACTTC. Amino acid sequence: CASSLSAGAQETQYF.

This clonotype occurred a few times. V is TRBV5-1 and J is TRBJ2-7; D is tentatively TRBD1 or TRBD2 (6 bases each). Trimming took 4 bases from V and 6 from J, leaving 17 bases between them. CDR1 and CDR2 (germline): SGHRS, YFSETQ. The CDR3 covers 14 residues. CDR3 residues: CASSGTTGAREQYF. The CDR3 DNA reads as TGCGCCAGCAGCGGAACGACGGGGGCCCGCGAGCAGTACTTC.

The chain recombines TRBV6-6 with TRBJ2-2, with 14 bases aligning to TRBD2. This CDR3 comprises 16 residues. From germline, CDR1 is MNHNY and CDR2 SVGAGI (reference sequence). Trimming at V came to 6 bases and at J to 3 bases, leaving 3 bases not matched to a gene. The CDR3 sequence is CASSSTSGRDTGELFF. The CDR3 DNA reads TGTGCCAGCAGCTCGACTAGCGGGAGGGACACCGGGGAGCTGTTTTTT.

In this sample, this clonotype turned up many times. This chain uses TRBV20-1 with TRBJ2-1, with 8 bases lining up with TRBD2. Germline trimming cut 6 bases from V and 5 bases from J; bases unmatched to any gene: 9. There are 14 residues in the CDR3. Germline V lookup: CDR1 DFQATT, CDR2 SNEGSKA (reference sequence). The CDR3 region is CSAPHIAGNNEQFF. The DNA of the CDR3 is TGCAGTGCCCCTCACATAGCGGGAAACAATGAGCAGTTCTTC.

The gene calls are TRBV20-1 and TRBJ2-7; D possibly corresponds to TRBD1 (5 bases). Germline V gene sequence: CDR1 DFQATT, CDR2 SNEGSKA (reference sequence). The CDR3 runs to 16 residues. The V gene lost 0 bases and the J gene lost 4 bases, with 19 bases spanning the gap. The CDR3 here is CSARDSLAGNLYEQYF. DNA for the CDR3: TGCAGTGCTAGAGATTCGTTGGCAGGGAATCTTTACGAGCAGTACTTC.

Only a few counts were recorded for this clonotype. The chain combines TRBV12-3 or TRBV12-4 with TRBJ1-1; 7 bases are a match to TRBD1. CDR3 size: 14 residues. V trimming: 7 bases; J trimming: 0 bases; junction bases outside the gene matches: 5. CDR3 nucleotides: TGTGCCAGCAAACCGACAGGGATGAACACTGAAGCTTTCTTT. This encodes CASKPTGMNTEAFF.

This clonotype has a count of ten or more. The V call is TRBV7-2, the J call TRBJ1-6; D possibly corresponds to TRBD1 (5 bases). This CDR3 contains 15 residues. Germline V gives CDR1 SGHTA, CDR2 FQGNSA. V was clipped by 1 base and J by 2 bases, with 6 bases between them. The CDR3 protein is CASSLDRTYNSPLHF. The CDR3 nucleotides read TGTGCCAGCAGCTTAGACAGGACCTATAATTCACCCCTCCACTTT.

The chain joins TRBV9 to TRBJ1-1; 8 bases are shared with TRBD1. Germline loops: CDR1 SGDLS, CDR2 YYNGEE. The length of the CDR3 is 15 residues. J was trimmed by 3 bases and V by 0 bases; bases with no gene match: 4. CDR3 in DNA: TGTGCCAGCAGCGTAGCACAGGGGGAAGACACTGAAGCTTTCTTT. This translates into CASSVAQGEDTEAFF.

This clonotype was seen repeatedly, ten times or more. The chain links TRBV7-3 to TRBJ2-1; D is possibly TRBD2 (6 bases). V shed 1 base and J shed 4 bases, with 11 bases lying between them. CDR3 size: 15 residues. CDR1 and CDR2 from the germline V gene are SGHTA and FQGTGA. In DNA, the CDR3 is TGTGCCAGCAGCTTAAAAGTGGGACTGTACAATGAGCAGTTCTTC. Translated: CASSLKVGLYNEQFF. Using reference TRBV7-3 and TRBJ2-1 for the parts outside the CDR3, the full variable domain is GAGVSQTPSNKVTEKGKYVELRCDPISGHTALYWYRQSLGQGPEFLIYFQGTGAADDSGLPNDRFFAVRPEGSVSTLKIQRTERGDSAVYLCASSLKVGLYNEQFFGPGTRLTVL.

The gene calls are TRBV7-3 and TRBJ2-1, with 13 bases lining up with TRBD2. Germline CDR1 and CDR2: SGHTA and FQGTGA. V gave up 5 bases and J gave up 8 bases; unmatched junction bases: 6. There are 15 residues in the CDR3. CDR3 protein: CASSRGLAGEDEQFF. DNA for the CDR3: TGTGCCAGCAGCAGAGGACTAGCGGGAGAAGATGAGCAGTTCTTC.

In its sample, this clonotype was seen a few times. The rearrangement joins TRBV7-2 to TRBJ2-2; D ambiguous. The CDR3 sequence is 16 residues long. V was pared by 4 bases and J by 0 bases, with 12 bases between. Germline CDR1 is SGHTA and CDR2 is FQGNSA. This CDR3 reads CASSYLHGTNTGELFF. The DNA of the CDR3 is TGTGCCAGCAGCTACCTCCACGGCACGAACACCGGGGAGCTGTTTTTT.

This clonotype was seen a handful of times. The CDR3 is CASSLSGGNEKLFF. The CDR3 DNA sequence: TGTGCCAGCAGCTTGTCGGGGGGGAATGAAAAACTGTTTTTT. The chain is built from TRBV5-5 and TRBJ1-4; D might be TRBD1 (5 bases). The CDR3 is 14 residues long. V was cut by 1 base and J by 5 bases, with 9 bases left in between. Germline V gene lookup returns CDR1 SGHKS and CDR2 YYEKEE (reference sequence).

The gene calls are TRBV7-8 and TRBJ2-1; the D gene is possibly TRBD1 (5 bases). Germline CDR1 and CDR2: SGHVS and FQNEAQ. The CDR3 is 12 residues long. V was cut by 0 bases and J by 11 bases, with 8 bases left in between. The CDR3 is CASSLAGDKQFF. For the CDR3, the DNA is TGTGCCAGCAGCTTAGCAGGGGATAAGCAGTTCTTC.

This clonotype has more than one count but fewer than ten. CDR3 nucleotides: TGTGCCAGCTCACCAGACCAGGGGGCTAACGAGCAGTACTTC. Translated: CASSPDQGANEQYF. V gene TRBV18 combines with J gene TRBJ2-7; 8 nucleotides agree with TRBD1. Trimming cost V 2 bases and J 5 bases; bases outside gene matches: 5. Looked up from germline, CDR1 is KGHSH and CDR2 is LQKENI. The CDR3 has 14 amino acids.